A single count supports the clone carrying this T cell receptor (beta chain). Its antigen is undetermined. The CDR3 totals 16 residues. J gave up 7 bases and V 6 bases, and 17 bases lay outside the gene matches. The study, taken as a whole, reports: About an eighth of tumor Treg sequences matched naive CD4+ cells.

Naive CD4+ cells had CD25+ Tregs removed. Adaptor-ligated barcode primers were used to amplify TRBV12-4/TRBJ1-2 clonotypes. TCRdb re-analysed the multiplex PCR reads in MiXCR, keeping a single row per CDR3 protein. In the table there are some 1,400 distinct CDR3 sequences, 15% to 20% of which are singletons. This chain connects TRBV12-3 or TRBV12-4 to TRBJ1-2; 7 bases map to TRBD1. This receptor was identified in a female donor with breast cancer. The material sequenced was naive CD4+ T cells sorted from blood. Subset of the sample: naive CD4+ T cells, CD4+CD45RA+CD25-. The CDR3 DNA sequence: TGTGCCAGCAGCATTCTCCTGAGCCGGGACAGCTCTGGCTACACCTTC. Its translation is CASSILLSRDSSGYTF.